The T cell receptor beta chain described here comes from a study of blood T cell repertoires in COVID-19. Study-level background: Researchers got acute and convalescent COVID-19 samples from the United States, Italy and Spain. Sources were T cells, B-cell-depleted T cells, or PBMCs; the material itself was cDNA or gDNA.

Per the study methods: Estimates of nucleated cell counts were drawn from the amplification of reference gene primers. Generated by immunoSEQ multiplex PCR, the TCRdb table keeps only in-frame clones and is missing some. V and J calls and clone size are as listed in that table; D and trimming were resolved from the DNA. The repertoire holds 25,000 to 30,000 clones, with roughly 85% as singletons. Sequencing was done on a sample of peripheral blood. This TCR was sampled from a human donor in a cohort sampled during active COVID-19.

DNA of the CDR3: TGTGCCAGCAGCGCGCGGACAGGCGAGGTCGCTGAAGCTTTCTTT. This sequence encodes CASSARTGEVAEAFF. The chain has TRBV7-2 and TRBJ1-1, with 7 nucleotides matching TRBD1. J was trimmed by 6 bases and V by 5 bases; bases with no gene match: 12. Germline V gene lookup returns CDR1 SGHTA and CDR2 FQGNSA. CDR3 length: 15 amino acids.